A selection of T cell receptor beta chains follows, all from one sample in a study of blood T cell repertoires in COVID-19. Measured with immunoSEQ multiplex PCR; TCRdb has only the in-frame clones, and not every one. The sample has hundreds of thousands of clones; approximately 86% are singletons. The sequenced sample was peripheral blood. These receptors all come from a woman in her 50s with active or convalescent COVID-19. Each CDR3 is given with its conserved first and last residue. A D gene is named only where the DNA matches it firmly. Only some rows state a clone size, as once, few, many or a class for expanded clones.

len,abundance,j_gene,v_gene,d_gene,CDR3aa,CDR3nt
14,NA,TRBJ1-5,TRBV28,NA,CASNAGGGNQPQHF,TGTGCCAGCAACGCCGGGGGAGGCAATCAGCCCCAGCATTTT
13,once,TRBJ1-6,TRBV14,TRBD1,CASSPTGESPLHF,TGTGCCAGCAGCCCGACAGGGGAATCACCCCTCCACTTT
14,NA,TRBJ2-3,TRBV5-6,NA,CASSFSGSTDTQYF,TGTGCCAGCAGCTTTAGCGGAAGCACAGATACGCAGTATTTT
11,NA,TRBJ2-7,TRBV5-8,TRBD1,CASRGQEEQYF,TGTGCCAGCAGGGGACAGGAGGAGCAGTACTTC
16,NA,TRBJ1-1,TRBV7-6,NA,CASSPRVGDMNTEAFF,TGTGCCAGCAGCCCTAGGGTAGGGGACATGAACACTGAAGCTTTCTTT
12,NA,TRBJ2-7,TRBV23-1,NA,CAVWTRTYEQYF,TGCGCCGTATGGACTCGAACCTACGAGCAGTACTTC
19,NA,TRBJ2-1,TRBV14,TRBD2,CASSQDKRLAGVSYNEQFF,TGTGCCAGCAGCCAAGATAAGAGACTAGCGGGAGTGTCCTACAATGAGCAGTTCTTC
17,NA,TRBJ1-1,TRBV27,TRBD1,CASSLSLARGRNQTAFF,TGTGCCAGCAGTTTATCCCTAGCCAGGGGGCGTAATCAAACGGCTTTCTTT
18,NA,TRBJ2-1,TRBV28,TRBD2,CASSRGGGGRPPYNEQFF,TGTGCCAGCAGTAGGGGAGGTGGCGGGAGACCCCCCTACAATGAGCAGTTCTTC
15,NA,TRBJ2-1,TRBV5-6,TRBD2,CASRSIAGAGNEQFF,TGTGCCAGCAGGAGTATAGCGGGAGCGGGGAACGAGCAGTTCTTC
14,NA,TRBJ2-7,TRBV2,NA,CASSEASASYEQYF,TGTGCCAGCAGTGAAGCCAGCGCGTCCTACGAGCAGTACTTC
14,NA,TRBJ1-4,TRBV5-6,NA,CASSLRLIDEKLFF,TGTGCCAGCAGCCTGAGGCTTATCGATGAAAAACTGTTTTTT
15,NA,TRBJ2-1,TRBV4-1,TRBD2,CASSRVGLAGVKQFF,TGCGCCAGCAGCCGCGTGGGACTAGCGGGAGTTAAGCAGTTCTTC
16,NA,TRBJ2-1,TRBV27,NA,CASSFPGQIVYNEQFF,TGTGCCAGCAGTTTTCCTGGACAAATCGTTTACAATGAGCAGTTCTTC
16,NA,TRBJ2-3,TRBV6-4,TRBD1,CASSAHGTGSADTQYF,TGTGCCAGCAGTGCCCACGGGACAGGCTCAGCAGATACGCAGTATTTT
14,few,TRBJ1-1,TRBV28,NA,CASSFLKANTEAFF,TGTGCCAGCAGTTTTTTAAAAGCGAACACTGAAGCTTTCTTT
15,NA,TRBJ2-1,TRBV9,NA,CASSFDRSSYNEQFF,TGTGCCAGCAGCTTCGACAGGAGCTCCTACAATGAGCAGTTCTTC
15,NA,TRBJ2-5,TRBV6-5,TRBD1,CASRFTDRARETQYF,TGTGCCAGCAGATTCACCGACAGGGCCCGAGAGACCCAGTACTTC
19,NA,TRBJ1-5,TRBV23-1,TRBD1,CASSQAQGRGQGGNQPQHF,TGCGCCAGCAGTCAAGCCCAGGGTAGGGGACAGGGAGGGAATCAGCCCCAGCATTTT
18,NA,TRBJ1-4,TRBV18,TRBD1,CASSPSPGQGATNEKLFF,TGTGCCAGCTCCCCATCACCGGGACAGGGGGCAACTAATGAAAAACTGTTTTTT
13,NA,TRBJ1-1,TRBV5-1,TRBD1,CASSLTGGTEAFF,TGCGCCAGCAGCTTAACAGGGGGCACTGAAGCTTTCTTT
14,NA,TRBJ2-5,TRBV5-5,TRBD1,CASSRLGTEETQYF,TGTGCCAGCAGCCGCCTCGGGACAGAAGAGACCCAGTACTTC
13,NA,TRBJ2-5,TRBV11-1,NA,CASSFERAQTQYF,TGTGCCAGCAGCTTCGAGCGGGCGCAGACCCAGTACTTC
15,NA,TRBJ1-1,TRBV3-1/TRBV3-2,NA,CASSPGAGRGTEAFF,TGTGCCAGCAGCCCCGGGGCGGGGCGGGGCACTGAAGCTTTCTTT
14,NA,TRBJ1-1,TRBV7-2,TRBD1,CASSLEWGQGRAFF,TGTGCCAGCAGCTTAGAGTGGGGACAGGGACGAGCTTTCTTT
13,NA,TRBJ1-1,TRBV12-3/TRBV12-4,NA,CASSPTANREAFF,TGTGCCAGCAGTCCGACAGCAAACCGTGAAGCTTTCTTT
15,NA,TRBJ1-6,TRBV28,TRBD1,CASREVGTEGSPLHF,TGTGCCAGCAGGGAAGTAGGGACAGAGGGTTCACCCCTCCACTTT
15,few,TRBJ2-7,TRBV7-2,NA,CASSLEWGATYEQYF,TGTGCCAGCAGCTTAGAGTGGGGCGCAACCTACGAGCAGTACTTC
13,NA,TRBJ1-1,TRBV10-3,TRBD1,CAINTGENTEAFF,TGTGCCATCAATACAGGGGAGAACACTGAAGCTTTCTTT
15,NA,TRBJ2-1,TRBV27,TRBD2,CASSFIAGGTDEQFF,TGTGCCAGCAGTTTTATAGCGGGAGGCACGGATGAGCAGTTCTTC
11,NA,TRBJ1-2,TRBV28,NA,CASSHSYGYTF,TGTGCCAGCAGTCACAGCTATGGCTACACCTTC
14,NA,TRBJ1-6,TRBV5-1,NA,CASSLGEGGSPLHF,TGCGCCAGCAGCTTGGGAGAGGGAGGATCACCCCTCCACTTT
13,NA,TRBJ2-1,TRBV12-3/TRBV12-4,TRBD2,CASSFRTSDEQFF,TGTGCCAGCAGTTTCCGGACTAGCGATGAGCAGTTCTTC
14,NA,TRBJ2-7,TRBV5-6,TRBD2,CASSGDGRAYEQYF,TGTGCCAGCAGCGGCGACGGGAGGGCCTACGAGCAGTACTTC
12,NA,TRBJ2-1,TRBV29-1,NA,CSVVRGYNEQFF,TGCAGCGTTGTGCGGGGATACAATGAGCAGTTCTTC
13,NA,TRBJ1-1,TRBV3-1/TRBV3-2,NA,CASSLARWTEAFF,TGTGCCAGCAGCTTAGCAAGGTGGACTGAAGCTTTCTTT
18,once,TRBJ2-3,TRBV7-2,NA,CASSPSGWRPERADTQYF,TGTGCCAGCAGCCCCTCCGGCTGGCGGCCCGAGAGGGCAGATACGCAGTATTTT
15,NA,TRBJ2-1,TRBV6-5,TRBD1,CASNAGQGSYNEQFF,TGTGCCAGCAATGCCGGACAGGGGTCCTACAATGAGCAGTTCTTC
15,NA,TRBJ1-1,TRBV7-2,NA,CASTQNVAARRGAFF,TGTGCCAGCACCCAGAATGTGGCTGCTCGTAGGGGGGCTTTCTTT
13,once,TRBJ1-1,TRBV12-3/TRBV12-4,NA,CASSLSWNTEAFF,TGTGCCAGCAGTTTAAGCTGGAACACTGAAGCTTTCTTT
15,few,TRBJ2-3,TRBV5-4,NA,CASSLRRGAADTQYF,TGTGCCAGCAGCTTGCGTCGGGGAGCAGCAGATACGCAGTATTTT
15,NA,TRBJ2-7,TRBV6-5,TRBD1,CASRFRDRASYEQYF,TGTGCCAGCCGATTCCGGGACAGGGCCTCTTACGAGCAGTACTTC
14,NA,TRBJ1-1,TRBV4-2,NA,CASSQGLRNTEAFF,TGTGCCAGCAGCCAAGGGTTGAGGAACACTGAAGCTTTCTTT
17,NA,TRBJ2-7,TRBV7-8,TRBD2,CASSQTSGSVRNNEQYF,TGTGCCAGCAGCCAGACTAGCGGGAGCGTCCGCAACAACGAGCAGTACTTC
14,NA,TRBJ2-5,TRBV18,TRBD1,CASSPPTGLETQYF,TGTGCCAGCTCACCACCGACAGGGTTAGAGACCCAGTACTTC
18,NA,TRBJ1-6,TRBV13,TRBD1,CASRRQGAMSSYNSPLHF,TGTGCCAGCAGGCGACAGGGGGCGATGAGCTCCTATAATTCACCCCTCCACTTT
18,NA,TRBJ2-5,TRBV7-2,TRBD2,CASSPSPGTSGIWETQYF,TGTGCCAGCAGCCCATCTCCCGGGACTAGCGGGATTTGGGAGACCCAGTACTTC
17,few,TRBJ2-1,TRBV7-7,TRBD2,CASSSHRDYSTYNEQFF,TGTGCTAGCAGCTCCCACCGGGACTACTCCACCTACAATGAGCAGTTCTTC
12,few,TRBJ1-1,TRBV10-3,NA,CAITPGGTEAFF,TGTGCCATCACCCCGGGGGGGACTGAAGCTTTCTTT
12,once,TRBJ1-1,TRBV12-3/TRBV12-4,NA,CASSLTAGYAFF,TGTGCCAGCAGTTTAACGGCCGGGTACGCTTTCTTT
13,NA,TRBJ2-2,TRBV2,NA,CASSPPGVWELFF,TGTGCCAGCAGTCCCCCGGGGGTTTGGGAGCTGTTTTTT